One sample yielded the 22 T cell receptor beta chains listed below, sequenced in a study of CD8 T cell repertoires and HIV-1 epitope variants. The assay was immunoSEQ multiplex PCR, and TCRdb's table has in-frame clones only and misses some. The sample yields under 2,000 clones, 65% to 75% seen once. These TCRs are of unknown antigen specificity. Sequencing was performed on cultured CD8+ T cells derived from PBMCs. Source of these receptors: a male donor with HIV.

The chain uses TRBV4-1 and TRBJ2-2; D is unclear. Trimming left V 0 bases short and J 7 bases short, with 9 bases between. CDR3 size: 14 residues. Germline V CDR1 and CDR2: MGHRA, YSYEKL. This chain's CDR3 is CASSQDRNFGELFF. CDR3 in DNA: TGCGCCAGCAGCCAAGATCGGAACTTCGGGGAGCTGTTTTTT.

The rearrangement links TRBV19 to TRBJ1-4; 7 bases match TRBD1. V dropped 10 bases and J dropped 4; count of bases not matched to a gene: 6. The CDR3 runs to 13 residues. Germline values: CDR1 LNHDA, CDR2 SQIVND (reference sequence). The CDR3 here is CATATGLNEKLFF. CDR3 bases: TGTGCCACTGCGACAGGGCTTAATGAAAAACTGTTTTTT.

The V gene is TRBV29-1, the J gene TRBJ2-7, with D maybe TRBD1 (6 bases). Germline CDR1 reads SQVTM; CDR2 reads ANQGSEA. The CDR3 extends over 15 amino acids. Deletions cut 0 bases from V and 0 bases from J, with 12 bases between. CDR3 protein: CSVEDPLRGSYEQYF. The CDR3 nucleotides read TGCAGCGTTGAAGATCCGCTCAGGGGCTCCTACGAGCAGTACTTC.

This clone turned up a few times. The V call is TRBV5-1, the J call TRBJ2-7, with D unresolved. The germline V and J ends were trimmed by 0 bases and 4 bases, with 2 bases remaining between them. Germline lookup yields CDR1 SGHRS and CDR2 YFSETQ. The CDR3 has 11 residues. CDR3 residues: CASSLGYEQYF. The DNA for the CDR3 is TGCGCCAGCAGCTTGGGGTACGAGCAGTACTTC.

The V and J genes are TRBV7-6 and TRBJ2-7; no clear D. This CDR3 has 15 amino acids. Per germline, CDR1 SGHVS and CDR2 FNYEAQ. Trimming took off 5 bases at V and 2 bases at J, with 16 bases between the two ends. The CDR3 region has the DNA TGTGCCAGCAGCCCCGGGCTTAGGGATACCTACGAGCAGTACTTC. Its translation: CASSPGLRDTYEQYF.

This chain links TRBV7-9 with TRBJ2-3; D might be TRBD2 (6 bases). Germline CDR1 is SEHNR and CDR2 is FQNEAQ (reference sequence). Trimming removed 6 bases from V and 2 bases from J, with 9 bases in between. The CDR3 sequence is 13 residues long. The CDR3 spells CASSRELTDTQYF. The CDR3 DNA sequence: TGTGCCAGCAGTCGGGAGCTCACAGATACGCAGTATTTT. The full variable domain, with the rest looked up from reference TRBV7-9 and TRBJ2-3, is DTGVSQNPRHKITKRGQNVTFRCDPISEHNRLYWYRQTLGQGPEFLTYFQNEAQLEKSRLLSDRFSAERPKGSFSTLEIQRTEQGDSAMYLCASSRELTDTQYFGPGTRLTVL.

A few counts support this clone. This rearrangement joins TRBV5-4 to TRBJ1-2, with D perhaps TRBD1 (5 bases). Germline assignment: CDR1 SGHNT and CDR2 YYREEE (reference sequence). CDR3 length: 14 amino acids. V lost 5 bases, J lost 8 bases, and 19 bases lay in between. This CDR3 is CASRPGTAAKGYTF. In DNA form, the CDR3 reads TGTGCCAGCAGACCCGGGACCGCCGCGAAGGGCTACACCTTC.

The chain has TRBV28 and TRBJ1-5; a possible D gene is TRBD1 (5 bases). Germline lookup yields CDR1 MDHEN and CDR2 SYDVKM. The CDR3 is 14 amino acids. V was shortened by 6 bases and J by 0 bases, with 9 bases between the two germline ends. The CDR3 is CASRTEYSNQPQHF. As DNA, the CDR3 is TGTGCCAGCAGGACAGAATATAGCAATCAGCCCCAGCATTTT.

The V call is TRBV5-6, the J call TRBJ2-7; D unresolved. Germline V gene lookup returns CDR1 SGHDT and CDR2 YYEEEE. The germline V and J ends were trimmed by 2 bases and 5 bases, with 8 bases remaining between them. The CDR3 has 12 amino acids. The CDR3 loop reads CASSFLADEQYF. CDR3 coding DNA: TGTGCCAGCAGCTTTCTGGCGGACGAGCAGTACTTC.

The V and J genes are TRBV28 and TRBJ2-5; D may be TRBD1 (7 bases). From germline, CDR1 is MDHEN and CDR2 SYDVKM. Between the trimmed V and J ends, which lost 1 base and 4 bases, there was a span of 16 bases. The CDR3 extends over 16 amino acids. CDR3: CASSLSTAGGGETQYF. The CDR3 DNA follows: TGTGCCAGCAGTTTATCCACGGCAGGGGGAGGAGAGACCCAGTACTTC.

In its sample, this clone was seen once. The rearrangement links TRBV27 to TRBJ2-1; D is unclear. The CDR3 totals 13 residues. Per germline, CDR1 MNHEY and CDR2 SMNVEV (reference sequence). Trimming took off 2 bases at V and 10 bases at J, with 12 bases between the two ends. For the CDR3, the DNA is TGTGCCAGCAGTTTAGTAGGGTGGGGAGAGCAGTTCTTC. Translating gives CASSLVGWGEQFF.

Written as DNA, the CDR3 is TGCGCCAGCAGCCAAGATATCGGGAACACTGAAGCTTTCTTT. Translation gives CASSQDIGNTEAFF. The genes are TRBV4-3 and TRBJ1-1; D is unclear. Trimming cost V 0 bases and J 1 base, with 6 bases left between them. The CDR3 sequence is 14 residues long. Germline V gives CDR1 LGHNA, CDR2 YSLEER.

This chain links TRBV7-9 with TRBJ1-1; 10 bases match TRBD1. Germline CDR1 is SEHNR and CDR2 is FQNEAQ (reference sequence). J was trimmed by 7 bases and V by 5 bases; bases with no gene match: 10. This CDR3 spans 15 amino acids. The CDR3 protein is CASSQSTGGGYEAFF. DNA for the CDR3: TGTGCCAGCAGCCAATCGACAGGGGGCGGCTATGAAGCTTTCTTT.

The V and J genes are TRBV28 and TRBJ2-5; TRBD1 aligns across 7 bases. Trimming cost V 6 bases and J 2 bases; bases outside gene matches: 9. Germline values: CDR1 MDHEN, CDR2 SYDVKM. The CDR3 has 15 amino acids. DNA of the CDR3: TGTGCCAGCAGGGGGACAGTAACCCCACAAGAGACCCAGTACTTC. Translating it yields CASRGTVTPQETQYF. Full variable domain (rest looked up from reference TRBV28 and TRBJ2-5): DVKVTQSSRYLVKRTGEKVFLECVQDMDHENMFWYRQDPGLGLRLIYFSYDVKMKEKGDIPEGYSVSREKKERFSLILESASTNQTSMYLCASRGTVTPQETQYFGPGTRLLVL.

CDR3 residues: CASSQTGGNEQFF. The CDR3 DNA reads TGCGCCAGCAGCCAGACAGGGGGCAATGAGCAGTTCTTC. J is TRBJ2-1 and V is TRBV5-1; 9 bases fit TRBD1. With V trimmed by 4 bases and J by 6 bases, 2 bases remained unmatched. The germline gives CDR1 SGHRS, CDR2 YFSETQ. CDR3 length equals 13 residues.

This clone was seen a handful of times. V gene TRBV2 combines with J gene TRBJ1-5; D gene unclear. The CDR3 runs to 13 residues. CDR1 is SNHLY and CDR2 is FYNNEI in the germline V gene. The V gene lost 8 bases and the J gene lost 12 bases, with 20 bases spanning the gap. The CDR3 sequence: CASSGVDPIDQHF. CDR3 DNA: TGTGCCAGCTCTGGGGTTGACCCCATAGACCAGCATTTT.

This rearrangement joins TRBV11-2 to TRBJ1-4; 9 positions agree with TRBD1. The CDR3 totals 16 residues. V was pared by 5 bases and J by 2 bases, with 6 bases of the junction left unmatched. CDR1 and CDR2 (germline): SGHAT, FQNNGV. CDR3 bases: TGTGCCAGCAGCCCGGGACAGGGAATGACTAATGAAAAACTGTTTTTT. It codes for CASSPGQGMTNEKLFF.

This clone has just one count. The V and J genes are TRBV29-1 and TRBJ1-3; weak D call: TRBD1 (6 bases). Germline V gives CDR1 SQVTM, CDR2 ANQGSEA. This CDR3 comprises 15 residues. Deletions cut 6 bases from V and 0 bases from J, with 15 bases between. The CDR3 DNA reads as TGCAGCGTGCCTCAGGACAGCGCCTCTGGAAACACCATATATTTT. Protein: CSVPQDSASGNTIYF.

This chain uses TRBV28 with TRBJ2-7; D might be TRBD1 (6 bases). The germline V gene encodes CDR1 MDHEN and CDR2 SYDVKM. This CDR3 comprises 14 residues. The germline V and J ends were trimmed by 4 bases and 4 bases, with 14 bases remaining between them. The CDR3 is CASSSTDRFYEQYF. CDR3 DNA: TGTGCCAGCAGTTCCACCGACAGGTTTTACGAGCAGTACTTC.

The gene calls are TRBV12-1 and TRBJ2-6; whether TRBD1, the table's D call, matches the DNA was not checked. TRBV12-1 is described as a pseudogene. The CDR3 covers 18 residues. The CDR3: CASSERNIGQSRANVLTF. The DNA of the CDR3 is TGTGCCAGCAGCGAACGCAATATAGGACAAAGTCGGGCCAACGTCCTGACTTTC.

The sample holds one count of this clone. V gene TRBV5-6 combines with J gene TRBJ1-2; D is unclear. This CDR3 spans 12 amino acids. Per the germline V gene, CDR1 is SGHDT and CDR2 is YYEEEE. The ends were cut back, 4 bases at V and 5 bases at J, with 9 bases in the middle. The CDR3 DNA reads as TGTGCCAGCAGCGCGGGTACTTATGGCTACACCTTC. Amino acids: CASSAGTYGYTF.

The V call is TRBV27, the J call TRBJ2-7; 11 bases are a match to TRBD2. J lost 0 bases, V lost 6 bases, and 10 bases had no gene match. Germline loops: CDR1 MNHEY, CDR2 SMNVEV (reference sequence). CDR3 size: 17 residues. CDR3: CASSPISTSGSSYEQYF. Here the CDR3 DNA reads TGTGCCAGCAGCCCCATCTCTACTAGCGGGAGCTCCTACGAGCAGTACTTC.